This TCR beta chain derives from a study of CD8 T cells in Susac syndrome. Study outcomes and limitations: That the number of individuals in its TCR sequencing and HLA analysis was relatively small was acknowledged by the study.

This clonotype was observed a few times. Its matching antigen is unknown. The authors carried out high-throughput sequencing of TCR beta. They applied it to CD8+ and CD4+ T cells obtained from blood. FACS enriched CD8+ TEMRA cells, while bulk CD8+ and CD4+ were negatively isolated. A quantity of roughly 0.5 to 1 ug RNA underwent reverse transcription using random hexamers. It was immunoSEQ multiplex PCR that amplified TCR beta CDR3 across 54 Vbeta and 13 Jbeta. MiXCR, applied by TCRdb to the immunoSEQ multiplex PCR reads, yields one record per CDR3 protein. The sample has 15,000 to 20,000 distinct CDR3 sequences; approximately 96% are singletons. Trimming shortened V by 5 bases and J by 5 bases, and 10 bases separated the two germline ends. Looked up from germline, CDR1 is SGHVS and CDR2 is FQNEAQ. CDR3 length: 13 residues.

The chain links TRBV7-8 to TRBJ2-1; D ambiguous. This sequence was found in a human donor in good health. The sample consisted of CD8+ T cells from PBMCs. CDR3 sequence (DNA): TGTGCCAGCAGCCACGCCGGAGACAATGAGCAGTTCTTC. Protein: CASSHAGDNEQFF.